The source of this TCR beta chain is a study of shared clonotypes between healthy human individuals. Findings and limits, study-wide: Represented diversity (both genetic and exposure-history) was limited by the small number of donors.

The CDR3 is made up of 13 amino acids. V was cut by 1 base and J by 0 bases, with 4 bases left in between. The germline CDR1 and CDR2 sequences are GTSNPN and SVGIG (reference sequence). Assay: immunoSEQ multiplex PCR; the TCRdb copy retains only in-frame clones and omits some. The sample has about 2.3 million clones, roughly 90% seen once; the top ten hold about 0.36%. All donors were Caucasian adults living in Nashville, Tennessee. Comment on this clone: What it binds is not known. The sample holds other DNA sequences that translate to the same CDR3.

The sequenced sample was naive CD4+ T cells from PBMCs. Subset in this sample: CD45RA+ positively selected. The receptor's source is a man between 18 and 29 years old in good health. Some clones in this sample may be carry-over from other donors' samples. V is TRBV30 and J is TRBJ1-5; D unclear. The CDR3 coding sequence is TGTGCCTGGAGTGGAAATAGCAATCAGCCCCAGCATTTT. It yields the protein CAWSGNSNQPQHF.